This T cell receptor beta chain was captured by sequencing in a study of spatial heterogeneity in lung cancer. Study information: The count of detected beta-chain sequences consistently exceeded that of alpha-chain sequences. General study results and limits: Ubiquitous expanded tumor TCRs appeared in blood more at resection than follow-up.

TCRdb reprocessed the 5' RACE reads via MiXCR and lists one record per CDR3 protein. The sample shows roughly 40,000 distinct CDR3 sequences, under 7.5% of them seen only once. Trimming removed 0 bases at V and 4 bases at J, with 16 bases between. Per germline, CDR1 DFQATT and CDR2 SNEGSKA (reference sequence). This CDR3 has 16 amino acids. This clonotype has at least ten counts. What it recognizes is unknown. Documented time point: sample taken at primary tumor resection. The sequenced material consisted of unsorted whole RNA from tumor, nontumor lung or frozen PBMC. This sequence originates from a female donor with early-stage non-small cell lung cancer. The chain recombines TRBV20-1 with TRBJ2-1; perhaps D is TRBD1 or TRBD2 (6 bases each). This sample comprised PBMCs, obtained at surgery. CDR3 protein: CSAREGGPGVYNEQFF. CDR3 nucleotide sequence: TGCAGTGCTAGAGAAGGGGGACCGGGAGTTTACAATGAGCAGTTCTTC.